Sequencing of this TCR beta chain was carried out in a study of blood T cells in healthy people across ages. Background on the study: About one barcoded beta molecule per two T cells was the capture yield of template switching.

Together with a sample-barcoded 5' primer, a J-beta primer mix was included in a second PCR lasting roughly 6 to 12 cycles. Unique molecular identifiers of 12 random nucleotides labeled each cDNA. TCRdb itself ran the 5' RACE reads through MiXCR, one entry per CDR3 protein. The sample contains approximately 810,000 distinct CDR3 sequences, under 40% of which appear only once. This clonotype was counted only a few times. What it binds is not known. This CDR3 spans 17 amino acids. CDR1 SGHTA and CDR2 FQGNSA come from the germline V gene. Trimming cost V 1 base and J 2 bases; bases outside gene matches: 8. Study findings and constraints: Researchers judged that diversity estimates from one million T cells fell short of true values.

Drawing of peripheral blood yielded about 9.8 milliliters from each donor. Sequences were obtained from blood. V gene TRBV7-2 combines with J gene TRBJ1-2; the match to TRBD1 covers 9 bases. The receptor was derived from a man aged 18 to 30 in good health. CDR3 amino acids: CASSLDRTGAVNYGYTF. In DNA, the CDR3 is TGTGCCAGCAGCTTAGATAGGACAGGGGCTGTAAACTATGGCTACACCTTC.